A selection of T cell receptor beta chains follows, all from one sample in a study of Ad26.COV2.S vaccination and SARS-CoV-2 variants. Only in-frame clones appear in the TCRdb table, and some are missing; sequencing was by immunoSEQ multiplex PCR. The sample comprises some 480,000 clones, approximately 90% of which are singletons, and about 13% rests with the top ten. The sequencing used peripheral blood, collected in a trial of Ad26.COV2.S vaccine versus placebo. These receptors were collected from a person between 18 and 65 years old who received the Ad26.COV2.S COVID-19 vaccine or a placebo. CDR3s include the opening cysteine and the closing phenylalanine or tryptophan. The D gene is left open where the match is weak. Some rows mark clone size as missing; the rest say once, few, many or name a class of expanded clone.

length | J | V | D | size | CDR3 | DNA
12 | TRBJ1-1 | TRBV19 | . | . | CASNSQGTEAFF | TGTGCCAGTAATAGCCAGGGGACTGAAGCTTTCTTT
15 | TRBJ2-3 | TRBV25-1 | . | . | CASSEWGGPTDTQYF | TGTGCCAGCAGTGAATGGGGCGGACCCACAGATACGCAGTATTTT
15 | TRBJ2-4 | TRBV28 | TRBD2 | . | CASSLSASGTSIQYF | TGTGCCAGCAGTTTATCGGCTAGCGGGACGTCCATTCAGTACTTC
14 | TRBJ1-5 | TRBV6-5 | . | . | CASTSSSGVQPQHF | TGTGCCAGCACATCGTCTAGTGGGGTTCAGCCCCAGCATTTT
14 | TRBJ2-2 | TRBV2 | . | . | CASNMDENTGELFF | TGTGCCAGCAACATGGACGAGAACACCGGGGAGCTGTTTTTT
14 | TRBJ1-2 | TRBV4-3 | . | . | CASSQDLGDPSYTF | TGCGCCAGCAGCCAAGACCTAGGGGACCCCTCTTACACCTTC
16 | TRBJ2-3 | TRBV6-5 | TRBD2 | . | CASSYVRTSVGDTQYF | TGTGCCAGCAGTTACGTAAGGACTAGCGTTGGAGATACGCAGTATTTT
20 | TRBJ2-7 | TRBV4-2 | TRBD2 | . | CASSQDLSGTSGSSSYEQYF | TGTGCCAGCAGCCAAGATCTATCCGGGACTAGCGGGAGCTCATCCTACGAGCAGTACTTC
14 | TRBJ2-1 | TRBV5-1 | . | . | CASNWGNPMGEQFF | TGCGCCAGCAACTGGGGGAATCCCATGGGTGAGCAGTTCTTC
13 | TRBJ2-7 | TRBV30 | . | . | CAWSVRQDYEQYF | TGTGCCTGGAGTGTGAGACAGGACTACGAGCAGTACTTC
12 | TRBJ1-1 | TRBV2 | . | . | CASGTMNTEAFF | TGTGCCAGCGGGACAATGAACACTGAAGCTTTCTTT
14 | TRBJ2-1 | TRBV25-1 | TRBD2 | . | CASKRTSGYNEQFF | TGTGCCAGCAAGAGGACTAGCGGTTACAATGAGCAGTTCTTC
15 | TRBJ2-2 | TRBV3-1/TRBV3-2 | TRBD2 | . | CASSLGLAVSGELFF | TGTGCCAGCAGCCTCGGACTAGCGGTCTCCGGGGAGCTGTTTTTT
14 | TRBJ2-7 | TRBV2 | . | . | CASLSSPTTYEQYF | TGTGCCAGCCTCAGTAGCCCGACAACCTACGAGCAGTACTTC
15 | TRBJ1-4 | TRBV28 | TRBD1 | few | CASSGAGRGREKLFF | TGTGCCAGCTCGGGCGCGGGCAGGGGGCGTGAAAAACTGTTTTTT
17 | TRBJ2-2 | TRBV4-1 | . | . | CASSQDGWPLDAGELFF | TGCGCCAGCAGCCAAGACGGGTGGCCCCTCGACGCCGGGGAGCTGTTTTTT
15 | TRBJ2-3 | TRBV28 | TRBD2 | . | CASKTSGGGTDTQYF | TGTGCCAGCAAGACTAGCGGGGGGGGCACAGATACGCAGTATTTT
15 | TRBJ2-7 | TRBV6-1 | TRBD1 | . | CASSDLRTGFYEQYF | TGTGCCAGCAGTGATCTCCGGACAGGGTTCTACGAGCAGTACTTC
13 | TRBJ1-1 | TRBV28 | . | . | CASRGGGLAEAFF | TGTGCCAGCAGGGGCGGGGGCTTGGCTGAAGCTTTCTTT
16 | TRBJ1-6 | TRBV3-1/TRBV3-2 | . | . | CASSPGGSSYNSPLHF | TGTGCCAGCAGCCCTGGGGGAAGCTCCTATAATTCACCCCTCCACTTT
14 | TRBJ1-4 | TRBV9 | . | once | CASSGREGDEKLFF | TGTGCCAGCAGCGGAAGAGAGGGAGATGAAAAACTGTTTTTT
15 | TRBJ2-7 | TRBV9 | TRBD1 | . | CASSVSWDRAYEQYF | TGTGCCAGCAGCGTATCCTGGGACAGGGCCTACGAGCAGTACTTC
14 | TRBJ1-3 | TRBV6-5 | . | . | CASSYPGDTNTIYF | TGTGCCAGCAGTTACCCAGGGGACACGAACACCATATATTTT
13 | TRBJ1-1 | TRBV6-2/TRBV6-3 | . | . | CASSQTTATEAFF | TGTGCCAGCAGCCAAACGACAGCCACTGAAGCTTTCTTT
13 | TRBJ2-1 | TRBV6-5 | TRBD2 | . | CASRPSGSNEQFF | TGTGCCAGCAGACCTAGCGGGAGCAATGAGCAGTTCTTC
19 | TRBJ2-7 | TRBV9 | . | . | CASSVDSPPNYPPLYEQYF | TGTGCCAGCAGCGTAGATAGCCCCCCCAACTACCCACCTCTATACGAGCAGTACTTC
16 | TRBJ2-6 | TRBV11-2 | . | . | CASSLGPGSGANVLTF | TGTGCCAGCAGCTTAGGTCCGGGCTCTGGGGCCAACGTCCTGACTTTC
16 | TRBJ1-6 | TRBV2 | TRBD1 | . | CASKPIDRGEYSPLHF | TGTGCCAGCAAACCGATCGACAGGGGGGAGTATTCACCCCTCCACTTT
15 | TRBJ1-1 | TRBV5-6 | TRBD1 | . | CASSWTGGLNTEAFF | TGTGCCAGCAGCTGGACAGGGGGATTGAACACTGAAGCTTTCTTT
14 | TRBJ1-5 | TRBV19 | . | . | CASSIRGYNQPQHF | TGTGCCAGTAGTATCAGGGGTTACAATCAGCCCCAGCATTTT
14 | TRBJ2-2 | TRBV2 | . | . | CASGGHPFTGELFF | TGTGCCTCGGGGGGACACCCTTTCACCGGGGAGCTGTTTTTT
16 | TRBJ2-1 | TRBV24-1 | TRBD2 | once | CATSDPSGSVYNEQFF | TGTGCCACCAGTGATCCTAGCGGGAGTGTCTACAATGAGCAGTTCTTC
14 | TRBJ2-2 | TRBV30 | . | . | CAWTPSHPNGELFF | TGTGCCTGGACCCCATCGCACCCGAACGGGGAGCTGTTTTTT
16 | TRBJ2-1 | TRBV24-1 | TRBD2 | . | CATSDLTSGSRNEQFF | TGTGCCACCAGTGATCTAACTAGCGGGAGCAGAAATGAGCAGTTCTTC
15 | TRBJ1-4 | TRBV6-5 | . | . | CASSPRTVGNEKLFF | TGTGCCAGCAGTCCTCGGACAGTGGGTAATGAAAAACTGTTTTTT
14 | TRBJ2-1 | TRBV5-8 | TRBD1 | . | CASPPGQGWDEQFF | TGTGCCAGCCCCCCGGGACAGGGTTGGGATGAGCAGTTCTTC
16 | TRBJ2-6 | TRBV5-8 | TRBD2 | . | CASSPRGGNGANVLTF | TGTGCCAGCAGCCCCCGGGGGGGGAATGGGGCCAACGTCCTGACTTTC
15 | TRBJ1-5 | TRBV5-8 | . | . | CASSFATDSNQPQHF | TGTGCCAGCAGCTTCGCGACTGATAGCAATCAGCCCCAGCATTTT
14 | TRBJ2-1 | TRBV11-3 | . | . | CASSLDLGVDEQFF | TGTGCCAGCAGCTTAGATCTGGGGGTGGATGAGCAGTTCTTC
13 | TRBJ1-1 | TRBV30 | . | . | CAWSVGEGTEAFF | TGTGCCTGGAGTGTAGGGGAAGGGACTGAAGCTTTCTTT
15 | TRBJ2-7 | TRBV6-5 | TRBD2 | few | CASSYSQRDPYEQYF | TGTGCCAGCAGTTACTCGCAGCGGGATCCCTACGAGCAGTACTTC
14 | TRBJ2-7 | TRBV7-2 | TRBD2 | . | CASSLEGTRPEQYF | TGTGCCAGCAGCTTAGAGGGGACTAGACCCGAGCAGTACTTC
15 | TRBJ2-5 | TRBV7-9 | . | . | CASSLDNRHQETQYF | TGTGCCAGCAGCTTGGATAACCGACACCAAGAGACCCAGTACTTC
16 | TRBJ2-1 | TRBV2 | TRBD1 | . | CASSHRGLLTYNEQFF | TGTGCCAGCAGTCACAGGGGGTTGTTAACCTACAATGAGCAGTTCTTC
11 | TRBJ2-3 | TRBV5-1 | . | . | CASSLGDTQYF | TGCGCCAGCAGCTTGGGAGATACGCAGTATTTT
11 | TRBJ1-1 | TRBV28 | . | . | CASSFGLGAFF | TGTGCCAGCAGTTTTGGGCTCGGGGCTTTCTTT
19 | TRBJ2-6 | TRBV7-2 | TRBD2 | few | CASSLHRSGRAPGANVLTF | TGTGCCAGCAGCTTACATCGGAGCGGGAGGGCCCCTGGGGCCAACGTCCTGACTTTC
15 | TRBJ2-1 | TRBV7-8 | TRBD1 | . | CASSPGQGGYNEQFF | TGTGCCAGCAGCCCTGGACAGGGTGGTTACAATGAGCAGTTCTTC
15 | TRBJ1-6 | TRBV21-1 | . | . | CASSTPGQPNSPLHF | TGTGCCAGCAGCACCCCGGGACAGCCTAATTCACCCCTCCACTTT
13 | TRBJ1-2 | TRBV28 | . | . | CASNLQGIGGYTF | TGTGCCAGCAATCTACAGGGAATAGGCGGCTACACCTTC
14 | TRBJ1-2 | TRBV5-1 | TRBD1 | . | CASSPGQELYGYTF | TGCGCCAGCAGCCCCGGACAGGAACTCTATGGCTACACCTTC
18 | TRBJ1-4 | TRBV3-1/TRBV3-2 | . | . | CASSQDRRWGETNEKLFF | TGTGCCAGCAGCCAAGATCGAAGATGGGGGGAAACTAATGAAAAACTGTTTTTT